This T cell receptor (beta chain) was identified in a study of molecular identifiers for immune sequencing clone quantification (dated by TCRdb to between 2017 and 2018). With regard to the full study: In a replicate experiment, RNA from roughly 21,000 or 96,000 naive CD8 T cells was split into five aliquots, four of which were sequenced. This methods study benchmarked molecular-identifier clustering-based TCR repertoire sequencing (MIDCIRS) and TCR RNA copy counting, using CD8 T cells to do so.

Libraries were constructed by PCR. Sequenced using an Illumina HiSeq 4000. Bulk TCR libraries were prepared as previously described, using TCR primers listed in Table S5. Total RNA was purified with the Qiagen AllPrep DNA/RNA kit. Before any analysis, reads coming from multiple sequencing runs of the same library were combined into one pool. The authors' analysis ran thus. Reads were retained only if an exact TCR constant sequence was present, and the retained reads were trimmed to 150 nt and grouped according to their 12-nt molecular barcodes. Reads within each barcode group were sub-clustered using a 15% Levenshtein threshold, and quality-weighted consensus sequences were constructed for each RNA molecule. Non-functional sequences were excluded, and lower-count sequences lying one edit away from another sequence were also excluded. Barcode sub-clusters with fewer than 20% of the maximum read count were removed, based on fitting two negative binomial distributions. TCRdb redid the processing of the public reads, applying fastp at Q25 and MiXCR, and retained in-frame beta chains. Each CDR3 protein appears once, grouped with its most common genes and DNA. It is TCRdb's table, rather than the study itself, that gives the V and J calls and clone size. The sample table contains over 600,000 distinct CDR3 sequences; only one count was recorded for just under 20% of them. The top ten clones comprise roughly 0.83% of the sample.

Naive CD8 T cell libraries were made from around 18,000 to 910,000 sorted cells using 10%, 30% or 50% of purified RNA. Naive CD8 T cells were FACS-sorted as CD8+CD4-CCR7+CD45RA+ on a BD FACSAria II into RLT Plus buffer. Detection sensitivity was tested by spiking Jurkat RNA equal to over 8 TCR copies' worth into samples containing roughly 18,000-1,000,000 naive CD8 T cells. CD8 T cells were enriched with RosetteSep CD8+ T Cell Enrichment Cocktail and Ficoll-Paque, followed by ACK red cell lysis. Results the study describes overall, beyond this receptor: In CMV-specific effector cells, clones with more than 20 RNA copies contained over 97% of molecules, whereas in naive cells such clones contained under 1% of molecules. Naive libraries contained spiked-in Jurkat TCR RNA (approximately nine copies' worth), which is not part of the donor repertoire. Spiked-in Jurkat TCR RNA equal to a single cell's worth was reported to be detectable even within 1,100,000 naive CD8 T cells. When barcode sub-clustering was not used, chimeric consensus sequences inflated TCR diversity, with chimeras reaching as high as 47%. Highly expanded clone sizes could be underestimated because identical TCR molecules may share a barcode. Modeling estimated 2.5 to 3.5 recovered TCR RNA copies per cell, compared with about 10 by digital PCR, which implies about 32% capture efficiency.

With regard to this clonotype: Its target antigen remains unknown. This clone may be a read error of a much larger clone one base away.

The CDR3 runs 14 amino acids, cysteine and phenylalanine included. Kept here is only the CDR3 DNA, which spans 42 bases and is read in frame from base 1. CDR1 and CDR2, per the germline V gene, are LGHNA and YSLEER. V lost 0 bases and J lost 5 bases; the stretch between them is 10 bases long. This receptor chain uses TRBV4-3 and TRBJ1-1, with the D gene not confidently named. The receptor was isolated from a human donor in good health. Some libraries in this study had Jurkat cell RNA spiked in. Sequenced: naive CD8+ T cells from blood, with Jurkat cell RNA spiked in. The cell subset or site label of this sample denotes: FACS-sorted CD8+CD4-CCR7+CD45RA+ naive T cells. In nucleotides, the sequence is TGCGCCAGCAGCCAAGATAGGTCACCTACTGAAGCTTTCTTT. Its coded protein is CASSQDRSPTEAFF.